One and the same sample provided the 20 T cell receptor beta chains below, sequenced in a study of blood T cell repertoires in COVID-19. Some clones are missing from TCRdb's copy, which holds only in-frame ones; the method was immunoSEQ multiplex PCR. The table includes fewer than 450,000 clones, more than 70% detected once. The sequenced sample consisted of peripheral blood. The origin of the receptors is a woman between 45 and 60 years old with COVID-19, enrolled during active disease.

The chain uses TRBV9 and TRBJ1-2; 9 positions agree with TRBD1. Germline V gives CDR1 SGDLS, CDR2 YYNGEE. CDR3 length equals 17 residues. The V gene end was trimmed by 0 bases and the J gene end by 1 base; junction bases not matched to a gene: 7. The CDR3 reads CASSVARDRDLNYGYTF. The CDR3 coding sequence is TGTGCCAGCAGCGTAGCCAGGGACAGGGACCTTAACTATGGCTACACCTTC. The variable domain in full, completed from reference TRBV9 and TRBJ1-2, reads DSGVTQTPKHLITATGQRVTLRCSPRSGDLSVYWYQQSLDQGLQFLIQYYNGEERAKGNILERFSAQQFPDLHSELNLSSLELGDSALYFCASSVARDRDLNYGYTFGSGTRLTVV.

This chain joins TRBV5-1 and TRBJ1-1, with a possible D match to TRBD1 (5 bases). The V end lost 5 bases, the J end lost 4 bases, and 15 bases lay between the germline ends. The CDR3 consists of 14 residues. Germline V gene lookup returns CDR1 SGHRS and CDR2 YFSETQ. Here the CDR3 DNA reads TGCGCCAGCAGTACGGGGGATTCAAGCACTGAAGCTTTCTTT. It is translated as CASSTGDSSTEAFF.

The J gene is TRBJ2-2, the V gene TRBV3-1 (or the pseudogene TRBV3-2), with TRBD1 identical over 9 bases. V shed 4 bases and J 6 bases; nucleotides not matched to a gene: 12. This CDR3 region has 17 residues. Germline V gene data show CDR1 as LGHDT and CDR2 as YNNKEL (reference sequence). The CDR3 loop reads CASSPNSGTGRAGELFF. The CDR3 region has the DNA TGTGCCAGCAGCCCAAACTCCGGGACAGGGCGTGCCGGGGAGCTGTTTTTT.

The chain combines TRBV12-5 with TRBJ2-3; D is perhaps TRBD2 (6 bases). Germline CDR1 LGHNT, CDR2 FRNRAP. V lost 9 bases and J 9 bases, leaving 22 bases between the germline ends. The CDR3 covers 14 residues. DNA for the CDR3: TGTGCTAGCGCGCGGGACTCTCAAGATCGGACGCAGTATTTT. Its protein product is CASARDSQDRTQYF.

V is TRBV5-1 and J is TRBJ2-3; 7 nucleotides align to TRBD2. Germline CDR1 is SGHRS and CDR2 is YFSETQ. V dropped 7 bases and J dropped 2; count of bases not matched to a gene: 7. The CDR3 contains 14 residues. CDR3 protein: CASASGLITDTQYF. As DNA, the CDR3 is TGCGCCAGCGCCTCGGGACTAATCACAGATACGCAGTATTTT.

The chain recombines TRBV15 with TRBJ1-5, with TRBD1 identical over 7 bases. The V and J ends lost 1 base and 4 bases, in that order; junction bases with no gene match: 4. The CDR3 extends over 15 amino acids. Germline V gene sequence: CDR1 LNHNV, CDR2 YYDKDF (reference sequence). CDR3 in amino acids: CATSRGQGWNQPQHF. The CDR3 coding sequence is TGTGCCACCAGCAGAGGACAGGGTTGGAATCAGCCCCAGCATTTT.

V is TRBV27 and J is TRBJ2-7; no clear D. CDR3 length: 13 amino acids. The germline CDR1 and CDR2 sequences are MNHEY and SMNVEV (reference sequence). With 3 bases removed from V and 1 base from J, the gap between germline ends came to 7 bases. The CDR3 is CASSFRVSYEQYF. CDR3 sequence (DNA): TGTGCCAGCAGTTTTCGGGTGTCCTACGAGCAGTACTTC.

The CDR3 region is CASESRGYGYTF. The CDR3 DNA follows: TGTGCCAGTGAATCCAGGGGTTATGGCTACACCTTC. This chain joins TRBV2 and TRBJ1-2, with a possible D match to TRBD1 (6 bases). The V gene lost 9 bases and the J gene lost 5 bases, with 13 bases spanning the gap. Germline loops: CDR1 SNHLY, CDR2 FYNNEI. The CDR3 is 12 residues long.

The count of this clone is one. V is TRBV29-1 and J is TRBJ2-6; maybe TRBD2 (5 bases). CDR3 length: 15 residues. Trimming cost V 4 bases and J 0 bases, with 10 bases left between them. Germline V gene data show CDR1 as SQVTM and CDR2 as ANQGSEA. The CDR3 here is CSVGETSSGANVLTF. The CDR3 DNA reads as TGCAGCGTTGGGGAGACGAGCTCTGGGGCCAACGTCCTGACTTTC. Full variable domain (missing parts from reference TRBV29-1 and TRBJ2-6): SAVISQKPSRDICQRGTSLTIQCQVDSQVTMMFWYRQQPGQSLTLIATANQGSEATYESGFVIDKFPISRPNLTFSTLTVSNMSPEDSSIYLCSVGETSSGANVLTFGAGSRLTVL.

The rearrangement uses TRBV30 and TRBJ2-2; 8 bases are a match to TRBD1. Unmatched junction bases numbered 6, after V lost 2 bases and J lost 7 bases. This CDR3 comprises 14 residues. Germline CDR1 is GTSNPN and CDR2 is SVGIG (reference sequence). CDR3 in DNA: TGTGCCTGGAGTCGGCAGGGGGCAATCGGGGAGCTGTTTTTT. It translates to CAWSRQGAIGELFF.

V gene TRBV30 combines with J gene TRBJ2-7; D call uncertain. V was shortened by 2 bases and J by 0 bases, with 5 bases between the two germline ends. The CDR3 has 12 amino acids. Germline V lookup: CDR1 GTSNPN, CDR2 SVGIG (reference sequence). The CDR3 sequence is CAWSPVSYEQYF. The CDR3 DNA reads TGTGCCTGGAGTCCCGTCTCCTACGAGCAGTACTTC.

This sequence joins TRBV9 and TRBJ1-2, with no clear D. The germline V gene has CDR1 SGDLS and CDR2 YYNGEE. V was clipped by 3 bases and J by 6 bases, with 12 bases between them. This CDR3 has 13 residues. CDR3 nucleotide sequence: TGTGCCAGCAGCGGTAGGATGACAAATGGCTACACCTTC. As protein: CASSGRMTNGYTF.

The chain carries TRBV12-3 or TRBV12-4 and TRBJ1-1; D possibly corresponds to TRBD1 (5 bases). This CDR3 contains 13 residues. V lost 2 bases to trimming and J lost 4 bases, with 8 bases between them. As DNA, the CDR3 is TGTGCCAGCAGTTTACAGGGATTCACTGAAGCTTTCTTT. Translating it yields CASSLQGFTEAFF.

This clone has just a few counts. This chain uses TRBV19 with TRBJ1-1; 11 nucleotides match TRBD1. This CDR3 is built from 15 residues. The junction had 16 bases not matched to a gene; V was cut back by 9 bases and J by 10 bases. Germline V gene data show CDR1 as LNHDA and CDR2 as SQIVND (reference sequence). The DNA for the CDR3 is TGTGCCAGCTCTCCTGGAGGACAGGGGGCTCCTGGAGCTTTCTTT. Its protein is CASSPGGQGAPGAFF.

This chain uses TRBV19 with TRBJ2-5, with 13 bases fitting TRBD2. The CDR3 consists of 15 residues. Germline V CDR1 and CDR2: LNHDA, SQIVND (reference sequence). V dropped 5 bases and J dropped 5; count of bases not matched to a gene: 5. CDR3 loop: CASSVGTSGEETQYF. DNA for the CDR3: TGTGCCAGTAGTGTCGGGACTAGCGGGGAGGAGACCCAGTACTTC. The full variable domain, its missing parts supplied by reference TRBV19 and TRBJ2-5, is DGGITQSPKYLFRKEGQNVTLSCEQNLNHDAMYWYRQDPGQGLRLIYYSQIVNDFQKGDIAEGYSVSREKKESFPLTVTSAQKNPTAFYLCASSVGTSGEETQYFGPGTRLLVL.

V and J are TRBV5-1 and TRBJ1-4, with TRBD1 matching 9 bases. Germline trimming cut 3 bases from V and 8 bases from J; bases unmatched to any gene: 11. Germline V lookup: CDR1 SGHRS, CDR2 YFSETQ. The CDR3 totals 16 residues. CDR3 coding DNA: TGCGCCAGCAGCTGGACAGGGGACGGGGTTGGAGAAAAACTGTTTTTT. It encodes CASSWTGDGVGEKLFF.

V is TRBV29-1 and J is TRBJ1-1; 7 positions match TRBD1. CDR3 length: 10 amino acids. Germline CDR1 reads SQVTM; CDR2 reads ANQGSEA. V lost 6 bases to trimming and J lost 10 bases; unmatched junction nucleotides: 5. The CDR3 spells CSVIDRVAFF. The CDR3 DNA reads TGCAGCGTCATAGACAGGGTAGCTTTCTTT.

The J gene is TRBJ1-1, the V gene TRBV7-2; maybe TRBD1 (5 bases). The CDR3 sequence is 14 residues long. Per the germline V gene, CDR1 is SGHTA and CDR2 is FQGNSA. V lost 5 bases and J 3 bases, leaving 13 bases between the germline ends. The CDR3 DNA sequence: TGTGCCAGCAGCCCAAGAGGCAGGGACACTGAAGCTTTCTTT. Its protein is CASSPRGRDTEAFF. The full variable domain, in which reference TRBV7-2 and TRBJ1-1 provide the parts outside the CDR3, is GAGVSQSPSNKVTEKGKDVELRCDPISGHTALYWYRQSLGQGLEFLIYFQGNSAPDKSGLPSDRFSAERTGGSVSTLTIQRTQQEDSAVYLCASSPRGRDTEAFFGQGTRLTVV.

The genes are TRBV30 and TRBJ2-6, with 9 bases fitting TRBD1. The J segment lost 0 bases and the V segment lost 5 bases, leaving 8 bases of the junction unmatched. Germline V gives CDR1 GTSNPN, CDR2 SVGIG (reference sequence). The CDR3 is made up of 17 amino acids. As DNA, the CDR3 is TGTGCCTGGGGAAGGGGACAGGGTGGCTCTGGGGCCAACGTCCTGACTTTC. Its protein is CAWGRGQGGSGANVLTF.

The genes are TRBV4-2 and TRBJ2-4; 11 bases agree with TRBD2. This CDR3 comprises 21 residues. Germline V gene sequence: CDR1 LGHNA, CDR2 YNFKEQ. V lost 1 base, J lost 1 base, and 15 bases stayed unmatched. The CDR3 DNA reads as TGTGCCAGCAGCCAAGTAACGTTTTTAGCGGGGGGGCCGAGCGCCAAAAACATTCAGTACTTC. Encoded protein: CASSQVTFLAGGPSAKNIQYF.